This is a list of T cell receptor beta chains from one sample in a study of blood T cell repertoires in COVID-19. Generated by immunoSEQ multiplex PCR, the TCRdb table keeps only in-frame clones and is missing some. The repertoire consists of 75,000 to 100,000 clones, with roughly 85% occurring once and the leading ten covering around 4.5%. The sample taken for sequencing was peripheral blood. The receptors shown here come from a man between 65 and 85 years old with acute or convalescent COVID-19. Both conserved end residues are part of each CDR3. Each record gives: D gene, J gene, clone size, V gene, CDR3 DNA, CDR3 protein. D genes are given only for firm matches. Clone size is not always given. Where it is, it says once, few, many or a class for expanded clones.

>NA|TRBJ2-1|NA|TRBV5-1
TGCGCCAGCAGCTTAAGAGGGAACAATGAGCAGTTCTTC
CASSLRGNNEQFF
>TRBD1|TRBJ2-7|NA|TRBV28
TGTGCCAGCAGCGTACCGGGACAGAGCTACGAGCAGTACTTC
CASSVPGQSYEQYF
>NA|TRBJ1-3|NA|TRBV5-1
TGCGCCAGCAGCTTGGCCGGCTCTGGAAACACCATATATTTT
CASSLAGSGNTIYF
>NA|TRBJ2-3|NA|TRBV7-8
TGTGCCAGCAGCTTAAGTGATGGAGTGACAGATACGCAGTATTTT
CASSLSDGVTDTQYF
>TRBD1|TRBJ1-1|NA|TRBV5-6
TGTGCCAGCAGCTTGGAACCGACAGGGGACGGCACTGAAGCTTTCTTT
CASSLEPTGDGTEAFF
>NA|TRBJ2-7|NA|TRBV18
TGTGCCAGCTCCCTCCTGGACAGAGCCTACGAGCAGTACTTC
CASSLLDRAYEQYF
>TRBD2|TRBJ2-1|NA|TRBV2
TGTGCCAGCAGTGAGTGGGGGGAGGGTGCTTACAATGAGCAGTTCTTC
CASSEWGEGAYNEQFF
>NA|TRBJ1-6|NA|TRBV30
TGTGCTGGAAAGGGGTTTGGCACCCTCCACTTT
CAGKGFGTLHF
>TRBD1|TRBJ1-6|NA|TRBV3-1/TRBV3-2
TGTGCCAGCAGCCAAGATCACGACAGGGTCAATTCACCCCTCCACTTT
CASSQDHDRVNSPLHF
>TRBD2|TRBJ2-5|NA|TRBV7-9
TGTGCCAGCAGTCCGAATAGCGGGGGTCGGGAGACCCAGTACTTC
CASSPNSGGRETQYF
>NA|TRBJ1-2|NA|TRBV27
TGTGCCAGCAGTCCCACCTACAGGGAAACCTATGGCTACACCTTC
CASSPTYRETYGYTF
>NA|TRBJ2-3|NA|TRBV4-1
TGCGCCAGCAGCCAAGAAAAACTAGTGGGAGATACGCAGTATTTT
CASSQEKLVGDTQYF
>NA|TRBJ2-3|NA|TRBV6-5
TGTGCCAGCAGTTACTCGGTCGGGGGAAGCACAGATACGCAGTATTTT
CASSYSVGGSTDTQYF
>NA|TRBJ1-1|NA|TRBV27
TGTGCCAGCAGTTGGCAGGTGAACACTGAAGCTTTCTTT
CASSWQVNTEAFF
>NA|TRBJ2-2|NA|TRBV7-9
TGTGCCAGCAGCATGGGGAGCTCGAACACCGGGGAGCTGTTTTTT
CASSMGSSNTGELFF
>TRBD1|TRBJ2-2|NA|TRBV25-1
TGTGCCAGCAGTGCTCCGGGACAGGGAAGGAACACCGGGGAGCTGTTTTTT
CASSAPGQGRNTGELFF
>NA|TRBJ1-4|NA|TRBV9
TGTGCCAGCAGCGCCACAGGGTTGGGGGAAAAACTGTTTTTT
CASSATGLGEKLFF
>TRBD1|TRBJ2-2|once|TRBV10-1
TGCGCCAGCAGTGACCCGGCCGGGGACAGAGACACCGGGGAGCTGTTTTTT
CASSDPAGDRDTGELFF
>NA|TRBJ2-5|NA|TRBV5-6
TGTGCCAGCCGACCCACGGGGTGGCCCCAAGAGACCCAGTACTTC
CASRPTGWPQETQYF
>NA|TRBJ2-2|NA|TRBV10-3
TGTGCCATCAGTGAGCAGACAGGAGGCACCGGGGAGCTGTTTTTT
CAISEQTGGTGELFF
>NA|TRBJ2-3|few|TRBV29-1
TGCAGCGCGAGACAGGGAGGTACAGATACGCAGTATTTT
CSARQGGTDTQYF
>TRBD2|TRBJ2-1|NA|TRBV11-3
TGTGCCAGCAGCGGGAGCGGGGGGGTTTCCTACAATGAGCAGTTCTTC
CASSGSGGVSYNEQFF
>NA|TRBJ2-1|NA|TRBV3-1/TRBV3-2
TGTGCCAGCAGCCAAATACAGCGGGTTGAGCAGTTCTTC
CASSQIQRVEQFF
>NA|TRBJ2-6|NA|TRBV29-1
TGCAGCGTTGAAGTAGCAGGGTCTGGGGCCAACGTCCTGACTTTC
CSVEVAGSGANVLTF
>NA|TRBJ1-6|few|TRBV3-1/TRBV3-2
TGTGCCAGCAGCCAAGATGGCCAGGCCCATTCACCCCTCCACTTT
CASSQDGQAHSPLHF
>TRBD2|TRBJ2-3|NA|TRBV6-4
TGTGCCAGCAGTGCCCTACTAGCGGGGGGGATCGATACGCAGTATTTT
CASSALLAGGIDTQYF
>TRBD1|TRBJ2-2|NA|TRBV3-1/TRBV3-2
TGTGCCAGCCGGAGGGACAGGGGGCAACCCGATGCGAACACCGGGGAGCTGTTTTTT
CASRRDRGQPDANTGELFF